This T cell receptor beta chain came from a study of human T cells and chemical hapten exposure. At the level of the study: Diphenylcyclopropenone doses were given weekly to the scalps of patients across the approximately 24-week study. Patch tests delivered 0.01% DPC to the upper back and were evaluated at 6 days.

CDR1 SGHAT and CDR2 FQNNGV come from the germline V gene. Trimming took 1 base from V and 0 from J, leaving 16 bases between them. The CDR3 extends over 18 amino acids. Time point given: pre-sensitization, week 0. The sample's treatment: therapeutic diphenylcyclopropenone sensitization with weekly scalp DPC. This clonotype was observed a few times. Individual cDNA molecules each carried unique molecular identifiers attached by the library. MiXCR, run by TCRdb on the RACE reads, gives a single entry per CDR3 protein. The table includes about 80,000 distinct CDR3 sequences, 14% detected once. The input for sequencing was whole blood, taken in connection with sensitization to the hapten diphenylcyclopropenone (DPC). The sequence was obtained from a woman aged 45-60 years with alopecia areata. Some clones in this sample may be carry-over from other donors' samples. The chain carries TRBV11-2 and TRBJ1-3; D is uncertain. CDR3 coding DNA: TGTGCCAGCAGCTTAGGGGATCGGGCTCCAACCTCTGGAAACACCATATATTTT. Protein product: CASSLGDRAPTSGNTIYF. Variable domain in full (rest from reference TRBV11-2 and TRBJ1-3): EAGVAQSPRYKIIEKRQSVAFWCNPISGHATLYWYQQILGQGPKLLIQFQNNGVVDDSQLPKDRFSAERLKGVDSTLKIQPAKLEDSAVYLCASSLGDRAPTSGNTIYFGEGSWLTVV.